Sequencing of this T cell receptor (beta chain) was carried out in a study of blood T cell repertoires in COVID-19. Study summary: COVID-19 samples collected from the United States, Italy and Spain covered acute and convalescent phases. Nucleic acid was either cDNA or gDNA, and it came from T cells, B-cell-depleted T cells, or PBMCs.

This study enrolled people aged 18 to 89 from around 25 US geographic areas. The CDR3 spans 15 residues. V was cut by 3 bases and J by 4 bases, with 13 bases left in between. CDR1 is MDHEN and CDR2 is SYDVKM in the germline V gene. This clone was seen just once. Original methodology: Using reference gene primer amplification, nucleated cell counts were estimated. Data came from immunoSEQ multiplex PCR; TCRdb stores just in-frame clones and leaves some out. For V, J and clone size, that table is used; D and trimming come from the DNA. The sample comprises under 300,000 clones, roughly 84% of which are singletons, and around 6.3% rests with the top ten.

The material sequenced was PBMCs or T cells enriched from blood (not recorded which). This clonotype originated in a woman aged 50 to 60 who had been exposed to COVID-19. V gene TRBV28 combines with J gene TRBJ1-5; D uncertain. The CDR3: CASSFLMAKNQPQHF. The CDR3 nucleotides are TGTGCCAGCAGTTTCCTTATGGCCAAGAATCAGCCCCAGCATTTT.